This paragraph reports one TCR beta chain. The data were produced by immunoSEQ multiplex PCR, yet TCRdb's version contains in-frame clones alone and is incomplete. The data contain 300,000 to 450,000 clones, over 75% of them singletons. This specimen comes from a study of blood T cell repertoires in COVID-19. Germline V CDR1 and CDR2: SGHRS, YFSETQ. CDR3 size: 14 residues. V lost 1 base, J lost 5 bases, and 10 bases lay in between. Participants' own reports of clinical history determined their cohort assignment. Sequencing was carried out using PBMCs or T cells enriched from blood (not recorded which). The V call is TRBV5-1, the J call TRBJ1-5, with a tentative D call TRBD1 (6 bases). The sequence came from a man younger than 45 who had recovered from COVID-19. The CDR3 here is CASSLWGRDQPQHF. CDR3 DNA sequence: TGCGCCAGCAGCTTGTGGGGGCGGGATCAGCCCCAGCATTTT.